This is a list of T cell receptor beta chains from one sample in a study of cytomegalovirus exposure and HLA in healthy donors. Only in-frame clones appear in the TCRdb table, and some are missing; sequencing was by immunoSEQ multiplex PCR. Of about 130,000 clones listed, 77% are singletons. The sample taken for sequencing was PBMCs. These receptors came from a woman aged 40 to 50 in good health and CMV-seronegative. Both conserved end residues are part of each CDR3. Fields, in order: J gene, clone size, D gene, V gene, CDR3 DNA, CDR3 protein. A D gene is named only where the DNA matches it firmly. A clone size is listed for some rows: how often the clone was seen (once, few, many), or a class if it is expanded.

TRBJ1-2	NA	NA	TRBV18	TGTGCCAGCTCACCCAAGTGGGCAGTGACTAACTATGGCTACACCTTC	CASSPKWAVTNYGYTF
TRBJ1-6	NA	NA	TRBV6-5	TGTGCCAGCAGTCTAGACAGGCCAAATTCACCCCTCCACTTT	CASSLDRPNSPLHF
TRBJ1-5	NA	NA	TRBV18	TGTGCCAGCTCACCAAACCCGGACAGACACAATCAGCCCCAGCATTTT	CASSPNPDRHNQPQHF
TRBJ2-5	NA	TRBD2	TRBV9	TGTGCCAGCAGCCCTCGCTACTTTCCTAGCGGGGGTTTAGAGACCCAGTACTTC	CASSPRYFPSGGLETQYF
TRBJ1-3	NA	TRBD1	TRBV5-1	TGCGCCAGCAGCATAAGACAGGGTGGAAACACCATATATTTT	CASSIRQGGNTIYF
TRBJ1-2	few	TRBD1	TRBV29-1	TGCAGCGTAATGACAGGGTCCTATGGCTACACCTTC	CSVMTGSYGYTF
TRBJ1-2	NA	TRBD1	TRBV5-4	TGTGCCAGCAGCCGGACAGGGGACTATGGCTACACCTTC	CASSRTGDYGYTF
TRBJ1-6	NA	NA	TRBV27	TGTGCCAGCAGTTTTAGCACGGGATTTGGCTCCTATAATTCACCCCTCCACTTT	CASSFSTGFGSYNSPLHF
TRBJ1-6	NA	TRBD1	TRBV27	TGTGCCAGCAACTCATGGCGGGACAGGGTAAATTCACCCCTCCACTTT	CASNSWRDRVNSPLHF
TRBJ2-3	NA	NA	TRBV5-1	TGCGCCAGCAGCACGATGGGGCCGCGTTTAAGTGGGACAGATACGCAGTATTTT	CASSTMGPRLSGTDTQYF
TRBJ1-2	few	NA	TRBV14	TGTGCCAGCAGCCAAGATTATAGCCGGTCTGGCTACACCTTC	CASSQDYSRSGYTF
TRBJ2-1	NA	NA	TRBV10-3	TGTGCCATCAGTTCGGCAGGGTACAATGAGCAGTTCTTC	CAISSAGYNEQFF
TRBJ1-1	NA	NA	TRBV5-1	TGCGCCAGCAGCTTGGGACACAGCCAGAACACTGAAGCTTTCTTT	CASSLGHSQNTEAFF
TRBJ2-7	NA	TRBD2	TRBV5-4	TGTGCCAGCAGCGCCAGCGGGGGCGCCTACGAGCAGTACTTC	CASSASGGAYEQYF
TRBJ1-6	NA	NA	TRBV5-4	TGTGCCAGCAGCTTGGAACAGCTGGTCTCACCCCTCCACTTT	CASSLEQLVSPLHF
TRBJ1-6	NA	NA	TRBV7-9	TGTGCCAGCAGCTTACAGGGTAACAATTCACCCCTCCACTTT	CASSLQGNNSPLHF
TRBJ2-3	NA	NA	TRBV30	TGTGCCTGGAGTCGTAGGGGTCGGGATACGCAGTATTTT	CAWSRRGRDTQYF
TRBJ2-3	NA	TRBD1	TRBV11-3	TGTGCCAGCAGCGACAGATCACGGGGACAGGCGACAGATACGCAGTATTTT	CASSDRSRGQATDTQYF
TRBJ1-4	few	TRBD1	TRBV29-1	TGCAGCGTTGAACTAGGACAGGAATCAACTAATGAAAAACTGTTTTTT	CSVELGQESTNEKLFF
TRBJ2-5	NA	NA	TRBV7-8	TGTGCCAGCAGCTTAGAGGACAGCCAAGAGACCCAGTACTTC	CASSLEDSQETQYF
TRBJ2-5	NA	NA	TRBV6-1	TGTGCCAGCAGGGACAGTCAAGAGACCCAGTACTTC	CASRDSQETQYF
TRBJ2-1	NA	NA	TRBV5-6	TGTGCCAGCAGCCTTCAATTCTGGACTCGGGCCTCACCGTTCTTC	CASSLQFWTRASPFF
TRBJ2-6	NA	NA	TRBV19	TGTGCCAGTAGTATGGCAGGATACTCTGGGGCCAACGTCCTGACTTTC	CASSMAGYSGANVLTF
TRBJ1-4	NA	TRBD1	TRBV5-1	TGCGCCAGCAGCTTACAGGGGAACTTTAATGAAAAACTGTTTTTT	CASSLQGNFNEKLFF
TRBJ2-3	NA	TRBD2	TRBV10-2	TGCGCCAGCCAATTAGCGGGGGGGCGGATCGACAGCACAGATACGCAGTATTTT	CASQLAGGRIDSTDTQYF
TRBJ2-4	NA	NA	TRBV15	TGTGCCACCAGCAGAGAGAGTCTTTGGGGGCGAAACATTCAGTACTTC	CATSRESLWGRNIQYF
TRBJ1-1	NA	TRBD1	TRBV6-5	TGTGCCAGCAGTTACGACAGGGGGGACAAAGCTTTCTTT	CASSYDRGDKAFF
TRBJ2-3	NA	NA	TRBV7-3	TGTGCCAGCAGCTTAAGCGGTAGTGGCACAGATACGCAGTATTTT	CASSLSGSGTDTQYF
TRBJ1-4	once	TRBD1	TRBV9	TGTGCCAGCAGCCCGAGTCTCCCGGACAGGGGGAAGGAAAAACTGTTTTTT	CASSPSLPDRGKEKLFF
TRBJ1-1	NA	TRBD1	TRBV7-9	TGTGCCAGCAGGGACAGGGACACTGAAGCTTTCTTT	CASRDRDTEAFF
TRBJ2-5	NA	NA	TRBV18	TGTGCCAGCTCACCCCAGGCCAAGGGAGGACCGGAGACCCAGTACTTC	CASSPQAKGGPETQYF
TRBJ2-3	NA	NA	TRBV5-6	TGTGCCAGCATCGCGGCAGGGAGGAAAGATACGCAGTATTTT	CASIAAGRKDTQYF
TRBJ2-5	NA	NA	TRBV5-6	TGTGCCAGCAGCCAGGGGCCCCTCAAAGAGACCCAGTACTTC	CASSQGPLKETQYF
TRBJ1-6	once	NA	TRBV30	TGTGCCTGGAGTCAGGGGAATTCACCCCTCCACTTT	CAWSQGNSPLHF
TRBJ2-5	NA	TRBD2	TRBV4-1	TGCGCCAGCAGCCCACACCCCCGCGGGGGGGCCCCGGAGACCCAGTACTTC	CASSPHPRGGAPETQYF
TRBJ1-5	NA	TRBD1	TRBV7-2	TGTGCCAGCAGCCTGGGACAGGGGGTGAGTCAGCCCCAGCATTTT	CASSLGQGVSQPQHF
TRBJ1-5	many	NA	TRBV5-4	TGTGCCAGCAGCTTGCCGGGGCAGCCCCAGCATTTT	CASSLPGQPQHF
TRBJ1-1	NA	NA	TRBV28	TGTGCCAGCAGTTCGGGTACTGAAGCTTTCTTT	CASSSGTEAFF
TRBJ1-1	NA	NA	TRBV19	TGTGCCAGTAGTGCCGGGTACACTGAAGCTTTCTTT	CASSAGYTEAFF
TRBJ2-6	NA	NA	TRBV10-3	TGTGCCATCAGTGAGGTAAATTCTGGGGCCAACGTCCTGACTTTC	CAISEVNSGANVLTF
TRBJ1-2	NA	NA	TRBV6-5	TGTGCCAGCAGTTACTCCAGGGGACCCAGTGGCTACACCTTC	CASSYSRGPSGYTF
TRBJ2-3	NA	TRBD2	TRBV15	TGTGCCACCAGCAGAGTTTCGGGGACTAGCGTCGATACGCAGTATTTT	CATSRVSGTSVDTQYF
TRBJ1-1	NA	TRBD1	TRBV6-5	TGTGCCAGCAGGACACAGGGGTTCGCTGAAGCTTTCTTT	CASRTQGFAEAFF
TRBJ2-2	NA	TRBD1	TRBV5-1	TGCGCCAGCAGCTTGAGGCCAGGGGGGAACACCGGGGAGCTGTTTTTT	CASSLRPGGNTGELFF
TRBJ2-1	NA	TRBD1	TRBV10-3	TGTGCCGTCAGGGGACAGGGGGAAAAGGGTGAGCAGTTCTTC	CAVRGQGEKGEQFF
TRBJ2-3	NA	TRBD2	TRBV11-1	TGTGCCAGCAGCTTGGTAGCCGGGACTACCTACGGTGCAGATACGCAGTATTTT	CASSLVAGTTYGADTQYF
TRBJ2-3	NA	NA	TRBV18	TGTGCCAGCTCAGTCATCGATACGCAGTATTTT	CASSVIDTQYF
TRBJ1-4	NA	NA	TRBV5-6	TGTGCCAGCAGCACTTCCAGGAAGGCAACTAATGAAAAACTGTTTTTT	CASSTSRKATNEKLFF
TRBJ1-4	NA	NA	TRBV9	TGTGCCAGCAGAGGACACTCAGAGGCAACTAATGAAAAACTGTTTTTT	CASRGHSEATNEKLFF
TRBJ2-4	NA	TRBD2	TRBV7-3	TGTGCCAGCAGCTTAGGGGGGGAGCGGGGGTCCAAAAACATTCAGTACTTC	CASSLGGERGSKNIQYF
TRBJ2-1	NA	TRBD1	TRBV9	TGTGCCAGCAGCGTAGGCCCCCAGGGGGTCGATGAGCAGTTCTTC	CASSVGPQGVDEQFF
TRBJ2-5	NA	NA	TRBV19	TGTGCCAGTAGTATACAGACTGATGCGAGAATCCAGTACTTC	CASSIQTDARIQYF
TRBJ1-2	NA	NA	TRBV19	TGTGCCAGTAGTAAGGCGCGGTATGGCTACACCTTC	CASSKARYGYTF
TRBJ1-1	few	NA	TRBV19	TGTGCCAGTAGTATAGATACACTGAACACTGAAGCTTTCTTT	CASSIDTLNTEAFF
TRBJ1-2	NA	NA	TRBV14	TGTGCCAGCAGCCAACGACTCGTCTATGGCTACACCTTC	CASSQRLVYGYTF